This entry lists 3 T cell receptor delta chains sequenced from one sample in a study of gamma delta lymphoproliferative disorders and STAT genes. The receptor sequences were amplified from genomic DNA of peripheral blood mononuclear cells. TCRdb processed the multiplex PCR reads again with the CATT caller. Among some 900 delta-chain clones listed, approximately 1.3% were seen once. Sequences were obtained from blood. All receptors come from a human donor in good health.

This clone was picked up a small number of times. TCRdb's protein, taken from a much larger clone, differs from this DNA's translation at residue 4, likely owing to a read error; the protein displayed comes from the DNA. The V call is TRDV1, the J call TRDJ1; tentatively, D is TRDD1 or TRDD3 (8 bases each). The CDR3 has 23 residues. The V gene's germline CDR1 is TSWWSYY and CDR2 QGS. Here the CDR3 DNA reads TGTGCTCTTAGGGAAATAGTCTTCCACCGGAGTACTGGGGGCGTACCGTACACCGATAAACTCATCTTT. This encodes CALREIVFHRSTGGVPYTDKLIF.

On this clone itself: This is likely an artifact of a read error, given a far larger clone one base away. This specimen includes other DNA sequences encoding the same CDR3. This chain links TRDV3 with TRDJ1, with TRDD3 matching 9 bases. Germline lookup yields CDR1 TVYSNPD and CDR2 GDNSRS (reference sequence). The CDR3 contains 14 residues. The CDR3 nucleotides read TGTGCTTTTAACCCTACTGGGGGACCCGATAAACTCATCTTT. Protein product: CAFNPTGGPDKLIF. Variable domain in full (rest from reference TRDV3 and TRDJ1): CDKVTQSSPDQTVASGSEVVLLCTYDTVYSNPDLFWYRIRPDYSFQFVFYGDNSRSEGADFTQGRFSVKHILTQKAFHLVISPVRTEDSATYYCAFNPTGGPDKLIFGKGTRVTVEP.

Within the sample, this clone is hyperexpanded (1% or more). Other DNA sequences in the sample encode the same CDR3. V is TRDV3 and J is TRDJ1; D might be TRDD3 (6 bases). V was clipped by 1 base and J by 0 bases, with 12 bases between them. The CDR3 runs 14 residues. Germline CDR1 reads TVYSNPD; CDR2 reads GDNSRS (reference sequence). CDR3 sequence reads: CAFKRVGDTDKLIF. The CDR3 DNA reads TGTGCCTTTAAGAGGGTGGGGGACACCGATAAACTCATCTTT. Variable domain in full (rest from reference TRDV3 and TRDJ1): CDKVTQSSPDQTVASGSEVVLLCTYDTVYSNPDLFWYRIRPDYSFQFVFYGDNSRSEGADFTQGRFSVKHILTQKAFHLVISPVRTEDSATYYCAFKRVGDTDKLIFGKGTRVTVEP.